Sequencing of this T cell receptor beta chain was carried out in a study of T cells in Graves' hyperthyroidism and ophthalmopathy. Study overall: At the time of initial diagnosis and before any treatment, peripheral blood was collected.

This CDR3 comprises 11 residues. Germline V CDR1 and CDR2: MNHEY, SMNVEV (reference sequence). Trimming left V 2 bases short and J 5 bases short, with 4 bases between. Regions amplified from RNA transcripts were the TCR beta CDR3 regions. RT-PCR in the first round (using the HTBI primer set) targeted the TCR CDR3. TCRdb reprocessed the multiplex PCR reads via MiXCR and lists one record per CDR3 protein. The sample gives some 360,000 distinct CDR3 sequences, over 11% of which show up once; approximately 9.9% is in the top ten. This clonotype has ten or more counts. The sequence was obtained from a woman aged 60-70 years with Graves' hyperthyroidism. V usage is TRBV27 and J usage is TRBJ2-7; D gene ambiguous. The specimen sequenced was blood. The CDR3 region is CASSLGNEQYF. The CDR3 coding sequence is TGTGCCAGCAGTTTAGGGAACGAGCAGTACTTC.